Following are 21 T cell receptor beta chains from one sample sequenced in a study of CD8+ T cells in alopecia areata. cDNA reverse transcribed from extracted RNA served as the sequencing template. Sequenced by immunoSEQ multiplex PCR; TCRdb stores in-frame clones only, minus some. The data show fewer than 150,000 clones, 30% to 40% seen once. Sequenced: CD4+ T cells sorted from blood. Every receptor here comes from a human donor with alopecia areata.

The J gene is TRBJ2-7, the V gene TRBV5-6; 8 bases are a match to TRBD1. Germline V gene lookup returns CDR1 SGHDT and CDR2 YYEEEE. V shed 5 bases, J shed 4 bases, and the junction held 11 bases outside the gene matches. This CDR3 comprises 15 residues. For the CDR3, the DNA is TGTGCCAGCAGTGATGCGGGACAGGCGTTATACGAGCAGTACTTC. Its translation: CASSDAGQALYEQYF. The full variable domain, completed using reference TRBV5-6 and TRBJ2-7, is DAGVTQSPTHLIKTRGQQVTLRCSPKSGHDTVSWYQQALGQGPQFIFQYYEEEERQRGNFPDRFSGHQFPNYSSELNVNALLLGDSALYLCASSDAGQALYEQYFGPGTRLTVT.

V gene TRBV28 combines with J gene TRBJ2-7, with a weak D call TRBD2 (5 bases). The CDR3 covers 14 residues. Germline values: CDR1 MDHEN, CDR2 SYDVKM. Trimming removed 9 bases at V and 0 bases at J, with 15 bases between. The CDR3 reads CASSPGTLSYEQYF. Written as DNA, the CDR3 is TGTGCCAGTTCACCGGGAACCCTCTCCTACGAGCAGTACTTC.

The chain recombines TRBV11-2 with TRBJ2-3; D gene unclear. Between the trimmed V and J ends, which lost 6 bases and 3 bases, there was a span of 13 bases. The length of the CDR3 is 14 residues. Germline lookup yields CDR1 SGHAT and CDR2 FQNNGV. Here the CDR3 reads CASRPPGLTDTQYF. The CDR3 DNA is TGTGCCAGCAGGCCCCCGGGTCTAACAGATACGCAGTATTTT.

This sequence joins TRBV23-1 and TRBJ2-1, with 16 nucleotides matching TRBD2. TRBV23-1 carries the ORF label, with uncertain function. The CDR3 runs 21 residues. V lost 3 bases to trimming and J lost 5 bases; unmatched junction nucleotides: 16. DNA of the CDR3: TGCGCCAGCAGTCAGGGGGGACTAGCGGGAGGGCCCGGTCAGGTTGACAATGAGCAGTTCTTC. Protein: CASSQGGLAGGPGQVDNEQFF.

The V call is TRBV18, the J call TRBJ2-2, with TRBD2 as a possible D gene (5 bases). Trimming left V 2 bases short and J 3 bases short, with 7 bases between. CDR1 and CDR2 (germline): KGHSH, LQKENI. There are 14 residues in the CDR3. In nucleotides, the CDR3 is TGTGCCAGCTCACCAGTCGGGGACACCGGGGAGCTGTTTTTT. Translated: CASSPVGDTGELFF.

The chain combines TRBV11-2 with TRBJ1-2; 8 nucleotides line up with TRBD1. Germline V gene sequence: CDR1 SGHAT, CDR2 FQNNGV. This CDR3 contains 13 residues. Germline trimming cut 5 bases from V and 4 bases from J; bases unmatched to any gene: 3. The CDR3 protein is CASSQDRVYGYTF. CDR3 DNA: TGTGCCAGCAGCCAGGACAGGGTCTATGGCTACACCTTC. Looking up the rest from reference TRBV11-2 and TRBJ1-2 gives the full variable domain: EAGVAQSPRYKIIEKRQSVAFWCNPISGHATLYWYQQILGQGPKLLIQFQNNGVVDDSQLPKDRFSAERLKGVDSTLKIQPAKLEDSAVYLCASSQDRVYGYTFGSGTRLTVV.

This clone was observed a handful of times. The chain uses TRBV15 and TRBJ2-3; 7 bases fit TRBD2. The germline gives CDR1 LNHNV, CDR2 YYDKDF (reference sequence). There are 15 residues in the CDR3. J lost 1 base, V lost 5 bases, and 6 bases had no gene match. CDR3 loop: CATSRGGSRTDTQYF. CDR3 in DNA: TGTGCCACCAGCCGGGGAGGGTCACGCACAGATACGCAGTATTTT.

Only a few counts were recorded for this clone. Other DNA sequences in this specimen translate into the identical CDR3. The genes are TRBV25-1 and TRBJ2-1, with D uncertain. Germline V lookup: CDR1 MGHDK, CDR2 SYGVNS. V was clipped by 3 bases and J by 0 bases, with 12 bases between them. The CDR3 length is 16 residues. CDR3 in DNA: TGTGCCAGCAGTGACTCCCTGAGGAGCTCCTACAATGAGCAGTTCTTC. Translation gives CASSDSLRSSYNEQFF.

The sample holds a few counts of this clone. This chain joins TRBV7-2 and TRBJ2-4; TRBD1 matches 10 bases. The germline V gene has CDR1 SGHTA and CDR2 FQGNSA. The CDR3 covers 15 residues. Trimming cost V 2 bases and J 8 bases; bases outside gene matches: 6. The CDR3 protein is CASSLSRDRGYIQYF. CDR3 DNA sequence: TGTGCCAGCAGCTTATCCAGGGACAGGGGCTACATTCAGTACTTC.

The chain joins TRBV20-1 to TRBJ2-1; weak D call: TRBD2 (6 bases). Germline CDR1 is DFQATT and CDR2 is SNEGSKA (reference sequence). CDR3 length: 11 amino acids. V was clipped by 5 bases and J by 12 bases, with 14 bases between them. CDR3 sequence reads: CSAVLATRQFF. CDR3 nucleotides: TGCAGTGCTGTTCTAGCGACTCGGCAGTTCTTC.

J is TRBJ1-4 and V is TRBV29-1; no reliable D call. CDR1 SQVTM and CDR2 ANQGSEA come from the germline V gene. The CDR3 length is 13 residues. The CDR3 here is CSASRDMNEKLFF. For the CDR3, the DNA is TGCAGTGCCAGCCGAGACATGAATGAAAAACTGTTTTTT.

In its sample, this clone was seen a few times. The V gene is TRBV30, the J gene TRBJ2-2; maybe TRBD1 (5 bases). Germline CDR1 is GTSNPN and CDR2 is SVGIG (reference sequence). Trimming removed 2 bases at V and 1 base at J, with 8 bases between. The CDR3 has 14 amino acids. CDR3: CAWSRTRNTGELFF. The CDR3 DNA reads TGTGCCTGGAGTCGGACAAGGAACACCGGGGAGCTGTTTTTT.

The sample holds a few counts of this clone. The gene calls are TRBV19 and TRBJ1-6; TRBD1 matches at 9 bases. V lost 3 bases and J lost 7; bases outside the gene matches: 1. Germline lookup yields CDR1 LNHDA and CDR2 SQIVND (reference sequence). The CDR3 has 14 amino acids. The CDR3 region has the DNA TGTGCCAGTAGTATGGACAGGGGCAATTCACCCCTCCACTTT. It is translated as CASSMDRGNSPLHF.

This chain uses TRBV29-1 with TRBJ2-1, with D perhaps TRBD1 (6 bases). Germline assignment: CDR1 SQVTM and CDR2 ANQGSEA. The length of the CDR3 is 13 residues. V dropped 7 bases and J dropped 6 bases, with 16 bases sitting between them. CDR3 DNA sequence: TGCAGCGGTGCCGGCAGGGGCGGCAATGAGCAGTTCTTC. It codes for CSGAGRGGNEQFF.

The chain carries TRBV4-3 and TRBJ2-1, with D maybe TRBD2 (6 bases). The CDR3 runs to 18 residues. The ends were cut back, 0 bases at V and 6 bases at J, with 21 bases in the middle. Germline CDR1 and CDR2: LGHNA and YSLEER. CDR3 sequence reads: CASSQDRGWRARINEQFF. DNA of the CDR3: TGCGCCAGCAGCCAAGATCGGGGCTGGAGGGCCCGGATCAATGAGCAGTTCTTC.

The V gene is TRBV29-1, the J gene TRBJ1-2, with D maybe TRBD1 (5 bases). The CDR3 extends over 14 amino acids. The V gene's germline CDR1 is SQVTM and CDR2 ANQGSEA. V lost 7 bases and J lost 0, with 15 bases in between. Written as DNA, the CDR3 is TGCAGCGCCCGGGACCGCAGAGCTAACTATGGCTACACCTTC. Its translation: CSARDRRANYGYTF.

The chain combines TRBV27 with TRBJ1-2; D gene uncertain. From germline, CDR1 is MNHEY and CDR2 SMNVEV (reference sequence). V dropped 5 bases and J dropped 5 bases, with 12 bases sitting between them. The CDR3 length is 13 residues. In DNA, the CDR3 is TGTGCCAGCAGTCTTCAGCCGTTGTATGGCTACACCTTC. Its protein product is CASSLQPLYGYTF.

V gene TRBV23-1 combines with J gene TRBJ2-7, with TRBD1 as a possible D gene (5 bases). TRBV23-1 is given ORF status, its function remaining uncertain. V dropped 0 bases and J dropped 5 bases, with 14 bases sitting between them. The CDR3 is 15 residues long. CDR3 protein: CASSQSRVVCDEQYF. CDR3 coding DNA: TGCGCCAGCAGTCAATCCAGGGTAGTGTGCGACGAGCAGTACTTC.

This clone was seen a handful of times. The chain uses TRBV27 and TRBJ1-2, with a weak D call TRBD1 (6 bases). The V gene lost 1 base and the J gene lost 6 bases, with 15 bases spanning the gap. This CDR3 has 15 amino acids. CDR1 and CDR2 from the germline V gene are MNHEY and SMNVEV (reference sequence). The CDR3 DNA is TGTGCCAGCAGTTTATGGGGCAGGGGTAGCGATGGCTACACCTTC. Its translation is CASSLWGRGSDGYTF.

The J gene is TRBJ1-1, the V gene TRBV6-5; the D is unclear. Per the germline V gene, CDR1 is MNHEY and CDR2 is SVGAGI. With 6 bases removed from V and 5 bases from J, the gap between germline ends came to 13 bases. This CDR3 contains 13 residues. CDR3 in DNA: TGTGCCAGCAGGTCTCTGACCACGACTGAAGCTTTCTTT. Its protein product is CASRSLTTTEAFF.

The chain joins TRBV28 to TRBJ2-7; TRBD1 matches at 8 bases. Trimming at V came to 2 bases and at J to 2 bases, leaving 11 bases not matched to a gene. From germline, CDR1 is MDHEN and CDR2 SYDVKM. This CDR3 comprises 17 residues. CDR3: CASSLVLFEQGAYEQYF. As DNA, the CDR3 is TGTGCCAGCAGTTTAGTGCTATTTGAACAGGGGGCCTACGAGCAGTACTTC.